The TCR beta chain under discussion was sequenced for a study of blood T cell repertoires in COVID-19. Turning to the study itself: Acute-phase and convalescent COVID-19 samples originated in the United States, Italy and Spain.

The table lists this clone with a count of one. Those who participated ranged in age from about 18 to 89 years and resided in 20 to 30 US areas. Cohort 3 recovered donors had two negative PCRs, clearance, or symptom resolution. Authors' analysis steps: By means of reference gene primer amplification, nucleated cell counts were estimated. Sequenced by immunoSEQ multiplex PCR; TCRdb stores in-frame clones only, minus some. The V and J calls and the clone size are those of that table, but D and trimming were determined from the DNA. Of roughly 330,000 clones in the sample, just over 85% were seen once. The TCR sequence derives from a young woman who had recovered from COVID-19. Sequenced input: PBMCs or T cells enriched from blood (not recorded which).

The CDR3 protein is CASSEDRVGNQPQHF. In nucleotides, the CDR3 is TGTGCCAGCAGTGAGGACAGGGTGGGTAATCAGCCCCAGCATTTT. The chain has TRBV2 and TRBJ1-5; 8 positions agree with TRBD1. V dropped 3 bases and J dropped 4; count of bases not matched to a gene: 5. This CDR3 has 15 residues. The V gene's germline CDR1 is SNHLY and CDR2 FYNNEI.